This T cell receptor (beta chain) was captured in a study of T cell changes during pregnancy in multiple sclerosis. Between the trimmed V and J ends, which lost 1 base and 0 bases, there was a span of 10 bases. The CDR3 sequence is 15 residues long. Per germline, CDR1 MGHRA and CDR2 YSYEKL. Profiled with immunoSEQ multiplex PCR; TCRdb holds only in-frame clones, not every one. The repertoire includes tens of thousands of clones, about 88% of them detected once, and just over 3% sits in the top ten. The source was CD8+ T cells from peripheral blood mononuclear cells, collected before pregnancy. This rearrangement joins TRBV4-1 to TRBJ2-7; D perhaps matches TRBD1 (6 bases). The clonotype comes from a female donor with multiple sclerosis, enrolled in a pregnancy study. CDR3 loop: CASSQVQGSSYEQYF. The DNA of the CDR3 is TGCGCCAGCAGCCAAGTACAGGGAAGCTCCTACGAGCAGTACTTC.